This entry concerns a single TCR beta chain. The sample originates from a study of blood T cell repertoires in COVID-19. Study information: The samples span acute and convalescent COVID-19 from the United States, Italy and Spain.

The data were produced by immunoSEQ multiplex PCR, yet TCRdb's version contains in-frame clones alone and is incomplete. The sample includes 140,000 to 150,000 clones, over 80% seen only once; the top ten take around 1.7%. V gave up 5 bases and J gave up 6 bases; unmatched junction bases: 7. The germline CDR1 and CDR2 sequences are MNHEY and SVGEGT. There are 13 residues in the CDR3. The sequencing sample was made of peripheral blood. The sequence came from a woman aged 50 to 65 with acute or convalescent COVID-19. The gene calls are TRBV6-2 or TRBV6-3 and TRBJ2-7, with 7 bases lining up with TRBD1. The CDR3 reads CASSANRGSEQYF. CDR3 nucleotide sequence: TGTGCCAGCAGTGCCAACAGGGGCAGCGAGCAGTACTTC.